This is a list of T cell receptor beta chains from one sample in a study of blood T cell repertoires in COVID-19. Method: immunoSEQ multiplex PCR; TCRdb's copy keeps in-frame clones and lacks some. The sample lists 210,000 or so clones; 83% were seen once. Sequenced input: PBMCs or T cells enriched from blood (not recorded which). Source of these receptors: a woman between 50 and 59 years old who had been exposed to COVID-19. Both conserved end residues are part of each CDR3. The D gene is left open where the match is weak. Some rows mark clone size as missing; the rest say once, few, many or name a class of expanded clone.

>.|TRBV18|TRBD1|TRBJ2-2
TGTGCCAGCTCACCGGGACAGCCGGACGGCACCGGGGAGCTGTTTTTT
CASSPGQPDGTGELFF
>.|TRBV5-1|.|TRBJ2-3
TGCGCCAGCAGCTTGGAGGAGTCTTCCGCAGATACGCAGTATTTT
CASSLEESSADTQYF
>.|TRBV15|TRBD1|TRBJ1-2
TGTGCCACCAGCAGAGGCGGGACAGGGGGCAACTATGGCTACACCTTC
CATSRGGTGGNYGYTF
>.|TRBV6-1|.|TRBJ2-2
TGTGCCAGCAGTGAAAGCGGGTTTAACACCGGGGAGCTGTTTTTT
CASSESGFNTGELFF
>.|TRBV12-3/TRBV12-4|.|TRBJ2-5
TGTGCCAGCAGTGTACAGGGAAAGGAGACCCAGTACTTC
CASSVQGKETQYF
>.|TRBV18|.|TRBJ1-6
TGTGCCAGCTCACCATCACCAGGGATAAATAATTCACCCCTCCACTTT
CASSPSPGINNSPLHF
>.|TRBV7-9|TRBD2|TRBJ2-2
TGTGCCAGCAGCTTGCAAAGAAGCGGGGGGGCAGCCGGGGAGCTGTTTTTT
CASSLQRSGGAAGELFF
>.|TRBV9|TRBD1|TRBJ1-1
TGTGCCAGCATGGGACAGGGTTTCACTGAAGCTTTCTTT
CASMGQGFTEAFF
>.|TRBV30|TRBD1|TRBJ1-1
TGTGCCTGGAGTGTAGAGGGGGCTACTGAAGCTTTCTTT
CAWSVEGATEAFF
>.|TRBV30|.|TRBJ1-5
TGTGCCTGGAGTAGCGGACTGCTAAGCAATCAGCCCCAGCATTTT
CAWSSGLLSNQPQHF
>once|TRBV25-1|.|TRBJ2-1
TGTGCCAGCAGTGAATGGAGGGTGTACAATGAGCAGTTCTTC
CASSEWRVYNEQFF
>.|TRBV10-3|.|TRBJ2-7
TGTGCCATCAGTGAGTCTTCCAGATACTACGAGCAGTACTTC
CAISESSRYYEQYF
>.|TRBV18|TRBD1|TRBJ2-4
TGTGCCAGCTCACATTGGGTGTTGACGGGACAGGTAGCCAAAAACATTCAGTACTTC
CASSHWVLTGQVAKNIQYF
>.|TRBV9|.|TRBJ2-3
TGTGCCAGCAGCCGAGCCCAGGGGTCTAATACGCAGTATTTT
CASSRAQGSNTQYF
>few|TRBV6-5|TRBD1|TRBJ1-1
TGTGCCAGCTTAAAGGGGGCAGGGAACACTGAAGCTTTCTTT
CASLKGAGNTEAFF
>.|TRBV5-1|TRBD1|TRBJ2-7
TGCGCCAGCAGCCCGACAGGGGTGGCCTACGAGCAGTACTTC
CASSPTGVAYEQYF
>.|TRBV6-6|.|TRBJ1-1
TGTGCCACCACAGGATCGAGAGTAGAAGGGGCTTTCTTT
CATTGSRVEGAFF
>.|TRBV7-9|TRBD2|TRBJ2-4
TGTGCCAGCAGCTTAGCGCTTGCGGGGGGCCGGGACATTCAGTACTTC
CASSLALAGGRDIQYF
>.|TRBV11-3|.|TRBJ2-1
TGTGCCAGCAGCTTAGATCAAGCGGATGAGCAGTTCTTC
CASSLDQADEQFF
>.|TRBV29-1|.|TRBJ1-2
TGCAGCGTTGACGCAGATAACTATGGCTACACCTTC
CSVDADNYGYTF
>.|TRBV4-3|.|TRBJ1-2
TGCGCCAGCAGCCAAGCGGGAGATAGATTCAGCGGCTACACCTTC
CASSQAGDRFSGYTF
>.|TRBV27|.|TRBJ2-3
TGTGCCAGCAGTATGACAGTAGCAGATACGCAGTATTTT
CASSMTVADTQYF
>.|TRBV9|.|TRBJ1-1
TGTGCCAGCAGCGCCGGGATGAACACTGAAGCTTTCTTT
CASSAGMNTEAFF
>.|TRBV19|.|TRBJ1-5
TGTGCCAGTAGTAAGCGGCCGCTATCGACTAGCAATCAGCCCCAGCATTTT
CASSKRPLSTSNQPQHF
>.|TRBV6-5|.|TRBJ2-1
TGTGCCAGCACCAAAGGGGGGGGGTACAATGAGCAGTTCTTC
CASTKGGGYNEQFF
>.|TRBV29-1|TRBD1|TRBJ2-2
TGCAGCGTTGAGAGGGACAGGGGGAGGGAGCTGTTTTTT
CSVERDRGRELFF
>.|TRBV6-1|TRBD1|TRBJ1-6
TGTGCCAGCAGTGAGCAGACAGGGAGCCAATCACCCCTCCACTTT
CASSEQTGSQSPLHF